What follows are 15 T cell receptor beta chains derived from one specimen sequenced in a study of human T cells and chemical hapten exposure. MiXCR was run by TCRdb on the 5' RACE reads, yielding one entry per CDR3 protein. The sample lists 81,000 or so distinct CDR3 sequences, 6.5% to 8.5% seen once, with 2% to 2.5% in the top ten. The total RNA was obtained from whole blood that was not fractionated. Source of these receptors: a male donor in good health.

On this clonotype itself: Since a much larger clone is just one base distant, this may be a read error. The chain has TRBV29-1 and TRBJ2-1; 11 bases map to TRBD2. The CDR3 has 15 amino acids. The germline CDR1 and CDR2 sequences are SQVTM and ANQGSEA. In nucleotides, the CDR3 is TGCAGCATTGAAGGGATGACTAGCGGGGATTATGAGCAGTTCTTC. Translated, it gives CSIEGMTSGDYEQFF.

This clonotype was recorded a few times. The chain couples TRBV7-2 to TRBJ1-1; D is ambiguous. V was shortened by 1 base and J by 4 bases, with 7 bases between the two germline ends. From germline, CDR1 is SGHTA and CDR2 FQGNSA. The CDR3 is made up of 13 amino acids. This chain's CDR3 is CASSLGWGTEAFF. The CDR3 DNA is TGTGCCAGCAGCTTAGGTTGGGGCACTGAAGCTTTCTTT.

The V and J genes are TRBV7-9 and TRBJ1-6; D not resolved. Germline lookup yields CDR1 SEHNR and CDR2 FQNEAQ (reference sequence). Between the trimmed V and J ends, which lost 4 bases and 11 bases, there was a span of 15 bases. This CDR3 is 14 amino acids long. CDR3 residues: CASSSMGRVPPLHF. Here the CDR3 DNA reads TGTGCCAGCAGCTCGATGGGCCGGGTTCCACCCCTCCACTTT. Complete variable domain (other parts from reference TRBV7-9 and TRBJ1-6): DTGVSQNPRHKITKRGQNVTFRCDPISEHNRLYWYRQTLGQGPEFLTYFQNEAQLEKSRLLSDRFSAERPKGSFSTLEIQRTEQGDSAMYLCASSSMGRVPPLHFGNGTRLTVT.

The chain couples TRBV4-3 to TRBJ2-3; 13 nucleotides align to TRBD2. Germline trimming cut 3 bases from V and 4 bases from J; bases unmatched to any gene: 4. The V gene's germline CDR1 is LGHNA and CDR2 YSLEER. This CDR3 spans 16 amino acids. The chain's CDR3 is CASSHWTSGGADTQYF. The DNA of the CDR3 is TGCGCCAGCAGCCACTGGACTAGCGGGGGTGCAGATACGCAGTATTTT.

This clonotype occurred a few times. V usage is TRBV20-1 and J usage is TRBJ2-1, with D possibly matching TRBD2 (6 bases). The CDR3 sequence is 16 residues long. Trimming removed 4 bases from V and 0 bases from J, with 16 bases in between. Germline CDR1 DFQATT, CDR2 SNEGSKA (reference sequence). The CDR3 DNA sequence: TGCAGTGCTATAAGAGGGGAGGCGTACTCCTACAATGAGCAGTTCTTC. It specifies CSAIRGEAYSYNEQFF.

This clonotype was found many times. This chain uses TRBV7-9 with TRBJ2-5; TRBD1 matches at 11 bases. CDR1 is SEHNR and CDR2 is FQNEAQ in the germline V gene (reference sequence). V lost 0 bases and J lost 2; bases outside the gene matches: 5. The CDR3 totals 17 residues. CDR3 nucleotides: TGTGCCAGCAGCTTAGCGCCGGGACAGGGGGGTCAAGAGACCCAGTACTTC. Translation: CASSLAPGQGGQETQYF.

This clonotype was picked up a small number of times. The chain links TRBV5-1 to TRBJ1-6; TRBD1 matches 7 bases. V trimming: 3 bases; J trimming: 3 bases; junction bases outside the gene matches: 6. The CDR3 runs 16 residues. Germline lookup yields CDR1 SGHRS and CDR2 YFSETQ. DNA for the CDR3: TGCGCCAGCAGCTGGACCCGACAGGGCTATAATTCACCCCTCCACTTT. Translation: CASSWTRQGYNSPLHF.

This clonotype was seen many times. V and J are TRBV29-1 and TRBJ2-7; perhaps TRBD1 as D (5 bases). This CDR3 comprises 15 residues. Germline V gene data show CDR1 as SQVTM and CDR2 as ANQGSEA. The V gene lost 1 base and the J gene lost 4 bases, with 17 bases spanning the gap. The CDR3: CSVEVPDTRSYEQYF. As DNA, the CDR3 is TGCAGCGTTGAAGTTCCGGACACCCGTTCTTACGAGCAGTACTTC.

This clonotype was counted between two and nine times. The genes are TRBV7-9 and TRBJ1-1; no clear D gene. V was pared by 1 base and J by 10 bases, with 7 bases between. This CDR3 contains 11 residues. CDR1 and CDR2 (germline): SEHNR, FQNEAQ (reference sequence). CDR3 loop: CASSLGHGAFF. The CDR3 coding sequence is TGTGCCAGCAGCTTAGGTCACGGAGCTTTCTTT.

CDR3 amino acids: CASSLGPTSSGNTIYF. CDR3 bases: TGTGCCAGCAGCTTAGGTCCCACCTCTTCTGGAAACACCATATATTTT. V usage is TRBV7-2 and J usage is TRBJ1-3; no reliable D call. There are 16 residues in the CDR3. V dropped 1 base and J dropped 1 base, with 11 bases sitting between them. The germline V gene encodes CDR1 SGHTA and CDR2 FQGNSA.

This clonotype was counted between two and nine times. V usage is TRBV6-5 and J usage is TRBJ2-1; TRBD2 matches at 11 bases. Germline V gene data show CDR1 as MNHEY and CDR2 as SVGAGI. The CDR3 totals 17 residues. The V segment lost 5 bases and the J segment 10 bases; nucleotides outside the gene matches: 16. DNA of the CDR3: TGTGCCAGCAGTCCAGCCGGGACTAGCGGACAGTTAGGGGAGCAGTTCTTC. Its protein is CASSPAGTSGQLGEQFF.

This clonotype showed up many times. DNA for the CDR3: TGTGCCAGCAGCTTAGATTTTGGGGCCAGAGAAGAGACCCAGTACTTC. This translates into CASSLDFGAREETQYF. J is TRBJ2-5 and V is TRBV11-2; D possibly corresponds to TRBD1 (5 bases). Trimming pared 0 bases from V and 3 bases from J, leaving 14 bases between. The CDR3 contains 16 residues. Germline V gene sequence: CDR1 SGHAT, CDR2 FQNNGV.

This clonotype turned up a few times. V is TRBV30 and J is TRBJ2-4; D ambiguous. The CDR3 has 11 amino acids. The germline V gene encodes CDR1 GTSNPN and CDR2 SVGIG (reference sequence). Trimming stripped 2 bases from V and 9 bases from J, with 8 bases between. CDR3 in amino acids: CAWSPGPIQYF. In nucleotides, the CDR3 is TGTGCCTGGAGTCCCGGACCCATTCAGTACTTC.

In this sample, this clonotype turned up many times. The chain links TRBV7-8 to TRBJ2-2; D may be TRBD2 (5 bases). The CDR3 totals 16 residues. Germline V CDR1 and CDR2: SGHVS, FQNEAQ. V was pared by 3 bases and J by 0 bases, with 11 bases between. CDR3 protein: CASSLKRAANTGELFF. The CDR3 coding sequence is TGTGCCAGCAGCTTGAAGAGGGCTGCGAACACCGGGGAGCTGTTTTTT.

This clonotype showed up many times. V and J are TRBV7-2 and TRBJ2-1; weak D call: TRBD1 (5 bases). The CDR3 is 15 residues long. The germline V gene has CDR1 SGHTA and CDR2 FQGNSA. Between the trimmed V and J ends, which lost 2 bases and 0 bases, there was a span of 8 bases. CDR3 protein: CASSLRGSSYNEQFF. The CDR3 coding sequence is TGTGCCAGCAGCTTAAGGGGTAGCTCCTACAATGAGCAGTTCTTC.